This record looks at one TCR beta chain sequence and its context. Its matching antigen is unknown. Method: immunoSEQ multiplex PCR; TCRdb's copy keeps in-frame clones and lacks some. The data contain some 2.1 million clones, roughly 96% of them singletons. This sample stems from a study of shared clonotypes between healthy human individuals. CDR3 length: 16 amino acids. The germline gives CDR1 SGHDT, CDR2 YYEEEE. After removal of 4 bases from V and 5 bases from J, the junction contained 11 bases not matched to a gene. The study, taken as a whole, reports: Specimens sampled were limited to blood, with tissue repertoires likely differing. Rarefaction showed sorted-subset sequencing was incomplete despite large depth. Relative to their counterparts shared across all four donors, non-shared clonotypes exhibited diminished generation probabilities.

This chain connects TRBV5-6 to TRBJ1-2, with 10 bases lining up with TRBD1. Sequenced input: naive CD4+ T cells sorted from blood. Subset given: CD45RA+ positively selected. The clonotype originates from a man younger than 30 in good health. This chain's CDR3 is CASSHLDRGKAYGYTF. The CDR3 DNA reads as TGTGCCAGCAGCCATTTGGACAGGGGGAAAGCTTATGGCTACACCTTC.